This T cell receptor beta chain was recovered during a study of CD8+CD57+ T cells in acquired aplastic anemia. Study findings and constraints: Patients and controls shared roughly 30 CD8+ CDR3 sequences, which appeared highly expressed in patients and within their immunodominant clones. Patients and controls were not found to differ significantly in CD8+ Simpson's diversity.

CDR3 and TCR beta VDJ profiling relied on genomic DNA as the template. TCRdb fed the reads into MiXCR, producing one record per CDR3 protein. The profile shows some 410,000 distinct CDR3 sequences, 65% to 80% of them singletons. The CDR3 has 17 amino acids. Per germline, CDR1 SGHKS and CDR2 YYEKEE (reference sequence). J lost 6 bases, V lost 0 bases, and 12 bases had no gene match. A remark on this clonotype: The antigen is not known.

The rearrangement joins TRBV5-5 to TRBJ2-3; 8 positions match TRBD1. The clonotype was recovered from a human donor in good health, serving as a control. The sequenced sample consisted of sorted CD4+, CD8+, or CD8+CD57+ T cells (not recorded which) from PBMCs. The CDR3 region has the DNA TGTGCCAGCAGCTTGGGACAGGACAGGGTCCTGGCGGATACGCAGTATTTT. It codes for CASSLGQDRVLADTQYF.